The clone carrying this TCR beta chain was counted many times. These data are taken from a study of neurological immune-mediated disorders. This CDR3 region has 12 residues. J was trimmed by 5 bases and V by 6 bases; bases with no gene match: 6. Germline CDR1 DFQATT, CDR2 SNEGSKA (reference sequence). Documented time point: longitudinal time-point 2. TCRdb called the 5' RACE reads again in MiXCR, with one record for every CDR3 protein. The sample lists some 49,000 distinct CDR3 sequences; roughly 13% were seen once. The chain recombines TRBV20-1 with TRBJ2-5; 7 bases map to TRBD2. This receptor was taken from a male donor with HTLV-1-associated myelopathy (HAM/TSP). Sequencing used PBMCs. The CDR3 sequence: CSALGGKETQYF. The CDR3 DNA is TGCAGTGCGCTGGGGGGGAAGGAGACCCAGTACTTC.